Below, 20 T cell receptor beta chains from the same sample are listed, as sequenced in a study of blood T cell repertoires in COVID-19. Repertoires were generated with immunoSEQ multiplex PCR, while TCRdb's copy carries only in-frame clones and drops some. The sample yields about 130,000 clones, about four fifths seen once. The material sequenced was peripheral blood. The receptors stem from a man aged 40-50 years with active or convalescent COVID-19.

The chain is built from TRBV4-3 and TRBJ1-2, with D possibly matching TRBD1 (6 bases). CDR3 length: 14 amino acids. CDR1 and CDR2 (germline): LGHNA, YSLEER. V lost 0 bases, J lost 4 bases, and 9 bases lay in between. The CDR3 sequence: CASSQETGFYGYTF. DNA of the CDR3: TGCGCCAGCAGCCAAGAAACAGGGTTCTATGGCTACACCTTC.

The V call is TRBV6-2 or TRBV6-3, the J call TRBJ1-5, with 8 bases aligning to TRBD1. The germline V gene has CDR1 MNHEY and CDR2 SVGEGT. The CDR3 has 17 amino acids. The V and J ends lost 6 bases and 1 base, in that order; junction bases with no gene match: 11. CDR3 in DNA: TGTGCCAGCAGCTCGGACAGGGCAGTGTGGAGCAATCAGCCCCAGCATTTT. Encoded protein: CASSSDRAVWSNQPQHF.

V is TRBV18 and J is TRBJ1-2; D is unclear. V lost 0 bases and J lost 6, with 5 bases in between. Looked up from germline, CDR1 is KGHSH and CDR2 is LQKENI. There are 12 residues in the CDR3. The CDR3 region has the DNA TGTGCCAGCTCACCACCCCAGGATGGCTACACCTTC. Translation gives CASSPPQDGYTF.

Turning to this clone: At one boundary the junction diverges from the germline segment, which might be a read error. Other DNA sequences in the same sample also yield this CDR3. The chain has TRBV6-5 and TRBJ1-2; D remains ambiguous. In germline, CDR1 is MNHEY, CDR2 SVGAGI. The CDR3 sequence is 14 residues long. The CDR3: CASSSTGSNYGYTF. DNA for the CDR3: TGTGCCAGCAGTTCCACGGGGTCTAACTATGGTTACACCTTC.

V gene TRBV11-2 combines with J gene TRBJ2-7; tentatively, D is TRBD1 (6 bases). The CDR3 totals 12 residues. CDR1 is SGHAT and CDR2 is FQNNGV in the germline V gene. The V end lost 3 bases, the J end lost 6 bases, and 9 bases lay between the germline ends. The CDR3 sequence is CASSLGAVEQYF. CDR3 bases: TGTGCCAGCAGCTTGGGGGCGGTCGAGCAGTACTTC.

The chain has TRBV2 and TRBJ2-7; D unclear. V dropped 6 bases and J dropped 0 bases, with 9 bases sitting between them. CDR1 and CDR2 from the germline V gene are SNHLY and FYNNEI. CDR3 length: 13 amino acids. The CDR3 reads CASRDQLSYEQYF. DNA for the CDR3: TGTGCCAGCAGAGATCAACTCTCCTACGAGCAGTACTTC. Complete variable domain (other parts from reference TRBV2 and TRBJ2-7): EPEVTQTPSHQVTQMGQEVILRCVPISNHLYFYWYRQILGQKVEFLVSFYNNEISEKSEIFDDQFSVERPDGSNFTLKIRSTKLEDSAMYFCASRDQLSYEQYFGPGTRLTVT.

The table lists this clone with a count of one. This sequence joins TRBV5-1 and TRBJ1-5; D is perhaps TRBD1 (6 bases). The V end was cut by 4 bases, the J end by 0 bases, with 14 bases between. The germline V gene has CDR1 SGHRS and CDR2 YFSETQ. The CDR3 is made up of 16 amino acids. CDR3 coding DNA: TGCGCCAGCAGCCCCGAGGGGGGGCGTAGCAATCAGCCCCAGCATTTT. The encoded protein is CASSPEGGRSNQPQHF.

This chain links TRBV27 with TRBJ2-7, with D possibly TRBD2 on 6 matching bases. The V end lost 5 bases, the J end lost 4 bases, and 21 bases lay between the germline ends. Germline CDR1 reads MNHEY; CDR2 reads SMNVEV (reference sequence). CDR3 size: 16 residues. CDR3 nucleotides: TGTGCCAGCAGTCCCTCCACGGGGGACTGGGGATACGAGCAGTACTTC. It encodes CASSPSTGDWGYEQYF.

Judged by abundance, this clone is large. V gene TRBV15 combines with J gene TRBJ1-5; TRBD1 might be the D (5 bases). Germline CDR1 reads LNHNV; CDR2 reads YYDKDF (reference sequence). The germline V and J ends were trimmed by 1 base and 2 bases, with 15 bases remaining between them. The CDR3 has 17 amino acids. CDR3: CATSRVQGAGRNQPQHF. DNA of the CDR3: TGTGCCACCAGCAGAGTTCAGGGCGCAGGTCGCAATCAGCCCCAGCATTTT. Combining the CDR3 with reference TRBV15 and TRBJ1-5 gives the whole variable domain DAMVIQNPRYQVTQFGKPVTLSCSQTLNHNVMYWYQQKSSQAPKLLFHYYDKDFNNEADTPDNFQSRRPNTSFCFLDIRSPGLGDTAMYLCATSRVQGAGRNQPQHFGDGTRLSIL.

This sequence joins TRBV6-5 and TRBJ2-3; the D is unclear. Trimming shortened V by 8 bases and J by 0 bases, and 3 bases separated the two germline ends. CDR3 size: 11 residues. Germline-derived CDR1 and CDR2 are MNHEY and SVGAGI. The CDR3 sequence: CASQSTDTQYF. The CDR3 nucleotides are TGTGCCAGCCAGAGCACAGATACGCAGTATTTT.

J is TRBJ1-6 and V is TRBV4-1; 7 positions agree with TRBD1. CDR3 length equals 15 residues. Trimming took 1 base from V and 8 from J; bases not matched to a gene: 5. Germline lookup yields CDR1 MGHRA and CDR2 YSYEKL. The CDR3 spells CASSQVDRADSPLHF. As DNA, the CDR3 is TGCGCCAGCAGCCAAGTCGACAGGGCTGATTCACCCCTCCACTTT.

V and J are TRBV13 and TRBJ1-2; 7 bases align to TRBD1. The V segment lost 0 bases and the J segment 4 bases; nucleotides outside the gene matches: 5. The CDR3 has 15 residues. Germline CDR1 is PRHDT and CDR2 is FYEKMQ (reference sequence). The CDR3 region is CASSLGDRELYGYTF. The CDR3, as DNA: TGTGCCAGCAGCTTAGGAGACAGGGAACTCTATGGCTACACCTTC. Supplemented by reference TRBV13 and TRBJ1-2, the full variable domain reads AAGVIQSPRHLIKEKRETATLKCYPIPRHDTVYWYQQGPGQDPQFLISFYEKMQSDKGSIPDRFSAQQFSDYHSELNMSSLELGDSALYFCASSLGDRELYGYTFGSGTRLTVV.

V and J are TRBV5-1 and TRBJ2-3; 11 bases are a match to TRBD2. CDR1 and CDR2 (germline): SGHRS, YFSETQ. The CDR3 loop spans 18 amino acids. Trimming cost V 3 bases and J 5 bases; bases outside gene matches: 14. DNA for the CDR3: TGCGCCAGCAGCTCACGTGCTCAGACTAGCGGGGCGAGAGATACGCAGTATTTT. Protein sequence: CASSSRAQTSGARDTQYF.

The DNA for the CDR3 is TGTGCCAGCAAGAATACAGGGGATTCCTACACCTTC. Protein product: CASKNTGDSYTF. The J gene is TRBJ1-2, the V gene TRBV28, with TRBD1 matching over 7 bases. Germline trimming cut 7 bases from V and 10 bases from J; bases unmatched to any gene: 9. In germline, CDR1 is MDHEN, CDR2 SYDVKM. The CDR3 is 12 residues long.

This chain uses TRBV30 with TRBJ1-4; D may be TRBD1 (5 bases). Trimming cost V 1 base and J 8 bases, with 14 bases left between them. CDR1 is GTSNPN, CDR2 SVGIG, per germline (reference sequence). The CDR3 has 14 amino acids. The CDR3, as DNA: TGTGCCTGGAGTGGGGTTCACTCAGGGGAAAAACTGTTTTTT. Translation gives CAWSGVHSGEKLFF.

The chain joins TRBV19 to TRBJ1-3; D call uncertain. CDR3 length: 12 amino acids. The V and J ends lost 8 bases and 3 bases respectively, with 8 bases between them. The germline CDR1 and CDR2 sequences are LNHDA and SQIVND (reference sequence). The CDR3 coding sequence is TGTGCCAGTTCCTACGGTGGAAACACCATATATTTT. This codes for CASSYGGNTIYF.

Here the CDR3 DNA reads TGTGCCAGCAGTTATGACCTGTGGAGTCAGCCCCAGCATTTT. Amino acid sequence: CASSYDLWSQPQHF. J is TRBJ1-5 and V is TRBV6-5; no reliable D call. From germline, CDR1 is MNHEY and CDR2 SVGAGI. This CDR3 is 14 amino acids long. Trimming stripped 3 bases from V and 6 bases from J, with 12 bases between.

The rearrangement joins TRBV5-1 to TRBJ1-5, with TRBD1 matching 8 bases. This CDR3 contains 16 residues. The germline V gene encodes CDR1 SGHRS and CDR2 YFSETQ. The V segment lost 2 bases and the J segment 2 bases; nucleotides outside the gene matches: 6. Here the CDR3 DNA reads TGCGCCAGCAGCTTAGGACAGGGAGGAGGCAATCAGCCCCAGCATTTT. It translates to CASSLGQGGGNQPQHF.

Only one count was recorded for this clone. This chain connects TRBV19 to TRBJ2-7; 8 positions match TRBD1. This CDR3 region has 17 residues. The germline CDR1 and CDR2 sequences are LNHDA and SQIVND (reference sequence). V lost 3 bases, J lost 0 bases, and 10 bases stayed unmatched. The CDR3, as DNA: TGTGCCAGTAGTATCCGGGCAGGGGGCGGTAGCTCCTACGAGCAGTACTTC. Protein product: CASSIRAGGGSSYEQYF.

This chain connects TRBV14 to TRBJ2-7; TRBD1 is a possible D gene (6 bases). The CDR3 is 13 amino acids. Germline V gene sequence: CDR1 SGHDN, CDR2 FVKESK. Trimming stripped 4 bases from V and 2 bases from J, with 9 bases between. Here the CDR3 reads CASSLRQAYEQYF. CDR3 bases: TGTGCCAGCAGCCTGAGACAGGCCTACGAGCAGTACTTC.